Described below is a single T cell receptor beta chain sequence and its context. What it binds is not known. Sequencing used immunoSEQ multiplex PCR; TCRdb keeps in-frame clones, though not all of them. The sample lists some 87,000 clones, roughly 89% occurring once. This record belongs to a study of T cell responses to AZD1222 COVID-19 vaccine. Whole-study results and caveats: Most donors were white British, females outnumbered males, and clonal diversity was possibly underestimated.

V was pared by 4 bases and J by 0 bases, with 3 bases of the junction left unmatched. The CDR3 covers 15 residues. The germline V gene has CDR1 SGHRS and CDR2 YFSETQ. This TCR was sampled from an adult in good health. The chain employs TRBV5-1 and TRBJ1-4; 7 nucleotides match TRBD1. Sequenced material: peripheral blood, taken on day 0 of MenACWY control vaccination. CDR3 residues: CASSVQGATNEKLFF. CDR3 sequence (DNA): TGCGCCAGCAGCGTGCAGGGGGCAACTAATGAAAAACTGTTTTTT. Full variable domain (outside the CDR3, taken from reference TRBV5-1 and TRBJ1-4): KAGVTQTPRYLIKTRGQQVTLSCSPISGHRSVSWYQQTPGQGLQFLFEYFSETQRNKGNFPGRFSGRQFSNSRSEMNVSTLELGDSALYLCASSVQGATNEKLFFGSGTQLSVL.